The clone carrying this TCR beta chain has just a few counts. What it binds is not known. Donors gave about 10 milliliters of peripheral blood apiece. Total RNA, at least 5.5 micrograms per sample, came from PBMCs. Combining a sample-barcoded 5' primer with a J-beta primer mix, a second PCR ran for roughly 7 to 12 cycles. The template-switch adaptor, which had 12 random nucleotides, put a tag on each cDNA molecule. TCRdb passed the 5' RACE reads through MiXCR, listing each CDR3 protein once. Among about a million distinct CDR3 sequences, 35% to 40% were seen once, and the ten largest hold less than 15%. The data were taken from a study of blood T cells in healthy people across ages. Study-level findings and limits: Age advanced and TCR beta diversity per million T cells fell, roughly linearly.

Sequenced material: blood. This clonotype was sampled from a man aged 18 to 29 in good health.

The CDR3 nucleotides read TGCGCCAGCAATGGGGGGCCCTACGAGCAGTACTTC. Its translation is CASNGGPYEQYF. The V and J genes are TRBV5-1 and TRBJ2-7; D may be TRBD1 or TRBD2 (6 bases each). Trimming shortened V by 6 bases and J by 2 bases, and 9 bases separated the two germline ends. Germline values: CDR1 SGHRS, CDR2 YFSETQ. The CDR3 has 12 amino acids.